The T cell receptor (beta chain) under discussion was sequenced for a study of T-cell memory formation after mild COVID-19. Study in general: TCR clusters were mostly confined to one donor each.

In germline, CDR1 is SSHAT, CDR2 FNYEAQ (reference sequence). CDR3 length equals 13 residues. Findings of the study overall: A second wave expanding day 15 to 37 was CD4+-biased; contracting clones were balanced.

Amplification by 5'RACE using constant-segment primers produced TCR alpha and TCR beta cDNA libraries that carried sample barcodes and UMIs. TCRdb independently ran MiXCR on the 5' RACE reads; one entry per CDR3 protein. The sample carries roughly 300,000 distinct CDR3 sequences, around 8% recorded once. This clonotype has a count of ten or more. Its specificity is not known. Sequences were obtained from PBMCs or a T cell subset sorted from them (not recorded which). The source of this sequence is a man aged 18 to 29 who had mild COVID-19 (a few samples of this study predate the infection). Cell type and time point are not known. This sequence joins TRBV7-7 and TRBJ2-3, with 10 positions matching TRBD1. The CDR3 loop reads CASSGTGEDTQYF. CDR3 nucleotides: TGTGCTAGCTCCGGGACAGGGGAAGATACGCAGTATTTT.